Following are 5 T cell receptor beta chains from one sample sequenced in a study of blood T cell repertoires in COVID-19. The protocol was immunoSEQ multiplex PCR, while the TCRdb copy is restricted to in-frame clones and leaves out a portion. Of fewer than 250,000 clones in the sample, 85% to 90% were seen once. The sample comprised peripheral blood. The origin of the receptors is a man between 45 and 60 years old with acute or convalescent COVID-19.

The chain uses TRBV2 and TRBJ2-3, with 9 bases fitting TRBD1. Trimming removed 7 bases from V and 4 bases from J; junction bases left unmatched: 6. The CDR3 length is 14 residues. Germline V gives CDR1 SNHLY, CDR2 FYNNEI. The DNA for the CDR3 is TGTGCCAGCACCCAACAGGGGGCCGCAGATACGCAGTATTTT. Residues: CASTQQGAADTQYF.

This clone was found once. At the DNA level, this CDR3 is encoded by other sequences in the same sample as well. The chain has TRBV5-1 and TRBJ1-1; the D gene is possibly TRBD1 (6 bases). CDR1 is SGHRS and CDR2 is YFSETQ in the germline V gene. V was cut by 4 bases and J by 5 bases, with 12 bases left in between. The length of the CDR3 is 13 residues. For the CDR3, the DNA is TGCGCCAGCAGCACGACAGGTGGAACTGAAGCTTTCTTT. Translated: CASSTTGGTEAFF.

The chain has TRBV27 and TRBJ2-5; 9 bases fit TRBD1. The CDR3 length is 20 residues. Trimming at V came to 7 bases and at J to 2 bases, leaving 23 bases not matched to a gene. CDR1 is MNHEY and CDR2 is SMNVEV in the germline V gene (reference sequence). In DNA, the CDR3 is TGTGCCAGCACACAGTCTGGGGAGACAGGGGGATTGCCAAATCAAGAGACCCAGTACTTC. Amino acid sequence: CASTQSGETGGLPNQETQYF.

The J gene is TRBJ2-2, the V gene TRBV6-5; D unresolved. CDR3 length equals 12 residues. V lost 7 bases and J 6 bases, leaving 9 bases between the germline ends. Germline V gene lookup returns CDR1 MNHEY and CDR2 SVGAGI. CDR3 loop: CASKWASGELFF. The CDR3 region has the DNA TGTGCCAGCAAGTGGGCATCCGGGGAGCTGTTTTTT.

The CDR3 protein is CASSPGQPNTEAFF. The CDR3 DNA reads as TGTGCCAGCAGTCCCGGACAGCCGAACACTGAAGCTTTCTTT. V and J are TRBV5-4 and TRBJ1-1; a possible D gene is TRBD1 (6 bases). The CDR3 runs to 14 residues. In germline, CDR1 is SGHNT, CDR2 YYREEE (reference sequence). V was pared by 5 bases and J by 1 base, with 12 bases between.